Included here is one TCR beta chain sequence, with context. The data originate from a study of blood T cell repertoires in COVID-19. Source study methods: Reference gene primer amplification gave nucleated cell count estimates. Profiling relied on immunoSEQ multiplex PCR, and the TCRdb table lists in-frame clones only, not all of them. The D gene and trimming were derived from the DNA, and the V and J assignments and clone size from that table. The data show under 200,000 clones, with 87% seen just once and 20% to 25% held by the top ten. The germline V gene has CDR1 LNHDA and CDR2 SQIVND (reference sequence). V lost 6 bases, J lost 4 bases, and 15 bases lay in between. The CDR3 sequence is 14 residues long.

The chain couples TRBV19 to TRBJ2-5; D is uncertain. The origin of this receptor is a man aged 55 to 69 with active or convalescent COVID-19. What was sequenced was peripheral blood. CDR3 sequence (DNA): TGTGCCAGTAGGAGGAACCCCTCAGCAGAGACCCAGTACTTC. It yields the protein CASRRNPSAETQYF.